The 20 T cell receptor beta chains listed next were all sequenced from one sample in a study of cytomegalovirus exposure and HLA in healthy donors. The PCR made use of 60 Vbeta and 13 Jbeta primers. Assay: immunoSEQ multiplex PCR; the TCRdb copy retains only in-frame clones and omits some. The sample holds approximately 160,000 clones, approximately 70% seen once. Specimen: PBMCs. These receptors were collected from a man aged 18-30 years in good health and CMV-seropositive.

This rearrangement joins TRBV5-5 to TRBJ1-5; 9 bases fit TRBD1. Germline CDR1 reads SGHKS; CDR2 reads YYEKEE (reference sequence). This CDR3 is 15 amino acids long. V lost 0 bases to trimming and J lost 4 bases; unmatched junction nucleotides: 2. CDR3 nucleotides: TGTGCCAGCAGCTTGGTGGGGACAGGGAATCAGCCCCAGCATTTT. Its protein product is CASSLVGTGNQPQHF.

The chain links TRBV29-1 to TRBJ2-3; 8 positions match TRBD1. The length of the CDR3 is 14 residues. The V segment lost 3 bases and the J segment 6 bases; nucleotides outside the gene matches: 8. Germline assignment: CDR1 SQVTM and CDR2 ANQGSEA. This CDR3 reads CSVEDRAREDTQYF. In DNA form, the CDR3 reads TGCAGCGTTGAGGACAGGGCCCGGGAGGATACGCAGTATTTT.

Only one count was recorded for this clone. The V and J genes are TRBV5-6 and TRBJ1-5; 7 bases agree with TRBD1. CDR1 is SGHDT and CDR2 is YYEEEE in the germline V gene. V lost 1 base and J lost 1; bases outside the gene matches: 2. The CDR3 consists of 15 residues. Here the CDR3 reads CASSLRGRSNQPQHF. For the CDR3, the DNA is TGTGCCAGCAGCTTGAGGGGGCGAAGCAATCAGCCCCAGCATTTT.

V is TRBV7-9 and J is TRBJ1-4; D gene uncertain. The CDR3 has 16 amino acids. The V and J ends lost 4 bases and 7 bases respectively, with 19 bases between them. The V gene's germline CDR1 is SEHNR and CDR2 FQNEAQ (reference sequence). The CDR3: CASSSANLPGSEKLFF. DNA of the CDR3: TGTGCCAGCAGCTCTGCAAACTTGCCGGGTTCTGAAAAACTGTTTTTT.

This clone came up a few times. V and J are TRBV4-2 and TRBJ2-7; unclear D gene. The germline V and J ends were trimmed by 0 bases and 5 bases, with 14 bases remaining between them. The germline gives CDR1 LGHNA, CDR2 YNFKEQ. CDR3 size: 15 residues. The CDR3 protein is CASSQERSKSHEQYV. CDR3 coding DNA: TGTGCCAGCAGCCAAGAGCGGTCGAAATCCCACGAGCAGTACGTC.

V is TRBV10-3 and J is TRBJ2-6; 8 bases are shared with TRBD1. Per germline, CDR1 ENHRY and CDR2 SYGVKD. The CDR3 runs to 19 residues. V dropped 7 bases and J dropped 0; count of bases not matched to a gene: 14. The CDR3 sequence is CAIISRQGADNSGANVLTF. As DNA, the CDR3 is TGTGCCATCATTAGTCGGCAGGGGGCCGATAACTCTGGGGCCAACGTCCTGACTTTC.

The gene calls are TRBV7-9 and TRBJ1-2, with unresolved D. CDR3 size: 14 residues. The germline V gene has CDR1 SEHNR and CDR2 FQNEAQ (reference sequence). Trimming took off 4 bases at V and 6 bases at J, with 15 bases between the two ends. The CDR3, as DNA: TGTGCCAGCAGCTCCTTTCCAAACAACCATGGCTACACCTTC. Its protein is CASSSFPNNHGYTF.

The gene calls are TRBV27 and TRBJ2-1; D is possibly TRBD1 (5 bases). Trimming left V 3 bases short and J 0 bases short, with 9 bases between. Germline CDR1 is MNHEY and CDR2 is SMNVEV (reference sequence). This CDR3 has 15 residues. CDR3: CASSFYRSSYNEQFF. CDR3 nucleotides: TGTGCCAGCAGTTTTTACAGGAGCTCCTACAATGAGCAGTTCTTC.

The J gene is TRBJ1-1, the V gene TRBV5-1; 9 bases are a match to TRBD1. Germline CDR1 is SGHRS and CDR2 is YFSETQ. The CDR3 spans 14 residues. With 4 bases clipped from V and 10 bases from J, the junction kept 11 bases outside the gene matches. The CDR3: CASSPVPGQGPAFF. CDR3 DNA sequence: TGCGCCAGCAGCCCAGTCCCGGGACAGGGACCAGCTTTCTTT.

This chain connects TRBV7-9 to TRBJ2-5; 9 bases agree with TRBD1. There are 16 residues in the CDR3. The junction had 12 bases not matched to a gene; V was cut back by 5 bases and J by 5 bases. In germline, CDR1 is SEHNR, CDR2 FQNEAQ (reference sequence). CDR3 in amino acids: CASSLWIQGAGETQYF. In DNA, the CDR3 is TGTGCCAGCAGCCTCTGGATACAGGGGGCTGGGGAGACCCAGTACTTC.

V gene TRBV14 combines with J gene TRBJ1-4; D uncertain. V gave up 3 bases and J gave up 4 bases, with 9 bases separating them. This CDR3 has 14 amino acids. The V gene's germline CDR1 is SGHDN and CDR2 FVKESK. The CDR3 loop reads CASSHHSYNEKLFF. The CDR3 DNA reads TGTGCCAGCAGCCACCACAGTTATAATGAAAAACTGTTTTTT.

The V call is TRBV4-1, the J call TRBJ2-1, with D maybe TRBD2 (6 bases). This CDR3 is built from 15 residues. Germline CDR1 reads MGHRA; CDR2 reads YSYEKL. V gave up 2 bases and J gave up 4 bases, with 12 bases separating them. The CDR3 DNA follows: TGCGCCAGCAGCCAATGGGGTAGCGGATACAATGAGCAGTTCTTC. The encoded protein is CASSQWGSGYNEQFF.

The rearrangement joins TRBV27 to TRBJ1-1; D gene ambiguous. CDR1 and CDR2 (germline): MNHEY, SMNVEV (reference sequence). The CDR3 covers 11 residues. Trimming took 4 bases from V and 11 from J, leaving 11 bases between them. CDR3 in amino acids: CASSSHGLAFF. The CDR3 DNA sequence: TGTGCCAGCAGTTCTCATGGACTGGCTTTCTTT.

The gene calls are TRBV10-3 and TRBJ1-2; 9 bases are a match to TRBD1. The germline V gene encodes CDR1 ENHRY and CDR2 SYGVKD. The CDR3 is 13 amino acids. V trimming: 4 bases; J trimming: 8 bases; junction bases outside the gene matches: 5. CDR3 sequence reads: CAISGGQGGGYTF. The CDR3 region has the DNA TGTGCCATCAGTGGGGGACAGGGCGGCGGCTACACCTTC.

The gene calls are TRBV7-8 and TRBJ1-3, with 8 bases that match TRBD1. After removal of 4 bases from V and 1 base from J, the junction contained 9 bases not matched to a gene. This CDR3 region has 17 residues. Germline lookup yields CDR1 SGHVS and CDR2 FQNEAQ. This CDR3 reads CASSSGTGYRSGNTIYF. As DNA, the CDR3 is TGTGCCAGCAGCTCCGGGACAGGATACCGATCTGGAAACACCATATATTTT.

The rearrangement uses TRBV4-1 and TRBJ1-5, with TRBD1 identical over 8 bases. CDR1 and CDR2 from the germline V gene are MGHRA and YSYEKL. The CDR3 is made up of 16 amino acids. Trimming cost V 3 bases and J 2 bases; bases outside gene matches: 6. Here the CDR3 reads CASSHLPGQGNQPQHF. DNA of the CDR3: TGCGCCAGCAGCCATTTACCGGGACAGGGCAATCAGCCCCAGCATTTT.

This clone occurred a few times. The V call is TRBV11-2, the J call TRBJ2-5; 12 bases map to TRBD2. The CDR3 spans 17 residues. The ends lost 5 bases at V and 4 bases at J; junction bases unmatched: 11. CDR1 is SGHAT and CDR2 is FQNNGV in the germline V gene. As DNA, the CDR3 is TGTGCCAGCAGCCCAGGGGGCTGGACTAGCGGGGCAGAGACCCAGTACTTC. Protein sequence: CASSPGGWTSGAETQYF.

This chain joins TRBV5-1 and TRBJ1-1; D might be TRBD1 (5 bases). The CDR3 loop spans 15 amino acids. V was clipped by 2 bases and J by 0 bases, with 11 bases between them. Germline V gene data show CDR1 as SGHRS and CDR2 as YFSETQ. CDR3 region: CASSFRGHLNTEAFF. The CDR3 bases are TGCGCCAGCAGCTTCCGAGGACACCTGAACACTGAAGCTTTCTTT.

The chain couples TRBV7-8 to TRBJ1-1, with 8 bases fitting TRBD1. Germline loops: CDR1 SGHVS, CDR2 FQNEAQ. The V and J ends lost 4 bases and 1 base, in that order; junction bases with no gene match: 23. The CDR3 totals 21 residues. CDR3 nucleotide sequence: TGTGCCAGCAGCTCAGGACAGGGAAGCACCGTCCGGTTTTTTAAGAACACTGAAGCTTTCTTT. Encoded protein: CASSSGQGSTVRFFKNTEAFF. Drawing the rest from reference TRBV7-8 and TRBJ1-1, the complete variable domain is GAGVSQSPRYKVAKRGQDVALRCDPISGHVSLFWYQQALGQGPEFLTYFQNEAQLDKSGLPSDRFFAERPEGSVSTLKIQRTQQEDSAVYLCASSSGQGSTVRFFKNTEAFFGQGTRLTVV.

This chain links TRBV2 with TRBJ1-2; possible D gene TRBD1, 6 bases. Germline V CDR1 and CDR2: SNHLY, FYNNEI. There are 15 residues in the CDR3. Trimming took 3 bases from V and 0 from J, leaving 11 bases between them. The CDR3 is CASSEEQGPNYGYTF. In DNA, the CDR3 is TGTGCCAGCAGTGAGGAACAGGGCCCTAACTATGGCTACACCTTC. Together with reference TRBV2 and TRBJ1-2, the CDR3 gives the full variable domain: EPEVTQTPSHQVTQMGQEVILRCVPISNHLYFYWYRQILGQKVEFLVSFYNNEISEKSEIFDDQFSVERPDGSNFTLKIRSTKLEDSAMYFCASSEEQGPNYGYTFGSGTRLTVV.